Below are 18 T cell receptor beta chains sequenced from a single sample in a study of blood T cell repertoires in COVID-19. Profiled with immunoSEQ multiplex PCR; TCRdb holds only in-frame clones, not every one. The sample comprises hundreds of thousands of clones, 75% to 90% of which are singletons, and 3.5% to 4.5% rests with the top ten. The sequencing sample was made of PBMCs or T cells enriched from blood (not recorded which). The receptors here all came from a woman aged 30 to 39 who had recovered from COVID-19.

The chain recombines TRBV30 with TRBJ1-4; D uncertain. The CDR3 has 11 amino acids. Trimming took 0 bases from V and 14 from J, leaving 10 bases between them. In germline, CDR1 is GTSNPN, CDR2 SVGIG (reference sequence). CDR3 region: CAWSVRDRLFF. The CDR3, as DNA: TGTGCCTGGAGTGTTCGGGATAGGCTGTTTTTT. Combining the CDR3 with reference TRBV30 and TRBJ1-4 gives the whole variable domain SQTIHQWPATLVQPVGSPLSLECTVEGTSNPNLYWYRQAAGRGLQLLFYSVGIGQISSEVPQNLSASRPQDRQFILSSKKLLLSDSGFYLCAWSVRDRLFFGSGTQLSVL.

This clone was seen only once. The chain uses TRBV2 and TRBJ1-2; no firm D call. Trimming shortened V by 7 bases and J by 4 bases, and 10 bases separated the two germline ends. This CDR3 has 12 amino acids. The V gene's germline CDR1 is SNHLY and CDR2 FYNNEI. The CDR3 reads CASTGLLYGYTF. CDR3 nucleotide sequence: TGTGCCAGCACCGGACTGCTCTATGGCTACACCTTC.

In this sample, this clone turned up a few times. V usage is TRBV27 and J usage is TRBJ1-5; 11 nucleotides line up with TRBD1. Trimming took 2 bases from V and 1 from J; bases not matched to a gene: 1. The CDR3 length is 16 residues. From germline, CDR1 is MNHEY and CDR2 SMNVEV (reference sequence). CDR3 nucleotide sequence: TGTGCCAGCAGTTTAGGACAGGGGGCCAGCAATCAGCCCCAGCATTTT. Translated, it gives CASSLGQGASNQPQHF.

The V call is TRBV30, the J call TRBJ1-2; tentatively, D is TRBD1 (6 bases). The CDR3 has 17 amino acids. The germline CDR1 and CDR2 sequences are GTSNPN and SVGIG (reference sequence). V lost 5 bases to trimming and J lost 6 bases, with 28 bases between them. CDR3 residues: CAWDAMPEDIGGDGYTF. The CDR3, as DNA: TGTGCCTGGGACGCAATGCCCGAGGACATAGGGGGAGATGGCTACACCTTC. The entire variable domain, with the rest obtained from reference TRBV30 and TRBJ1-2, is as follows: SQTIHQWPATLVQPVGSPLSLECTVEGTSNPNLYWYRQAAGRGLQLLFYSVGIGQISSEVPQNLSASRPQDRQFILSSKKLLLSDSGFYLCAWDAMPEDIGGDGYTFGSGTRLTVV.

This rearrangement joins TRBV28 to TRBJ2-1; 10 nucleotides line up with TRBD2. The length of the CDR3 is 15 residues. CDR1 is MDHEN and CDR2 is SYDVKM in the germline V gene. V lost 6 bases to trimming and J lost 6 bases; unmatched junction nucleotides: 8. The CDR3 DNA follows: TGTGCCAGCAGACTAGCTAGCGGGAGCCCCAATGAGCAGTTCTTC. Translating gives CASRLASGSPNEQFF.

The J gene is TRBJ1-4, the V gene TRBV12-5; D is perhaps TRBD1 (5 bases). Deletions cut 9 bases from V and 3 bases from J, with 8 bases between. Germline V gene sequence: CDR1 LGHNT, CDR2 FRNRAP. This CDR3 has 12 residues. CDR3 coding DNA: TGTGCTAGCCCGACAGCTAATGAAAAACTGTTTTTT. Protein sequence: CASPTANEKLFF.

The chain recombines TRBV9 with TRBJ1-2; perhaps TRBD1 as D (5 bases). V lost 1 base and J 2 bases, leaving 12 bases between the germline ends. The CDR3 totals 15 residues. CDR1 and CDR2 from the germline V gene are SGDLS and YYNGEE. The CDR3 DNA reads TGTGCCAGCAGCGTATGGGCCGACAGCAACTATGGCTACACCTTC. Amino acid sequence: CASSVWADSNYGYTF.

This clone was detected once. The chain has TRBV7-2 and TRBJ1-3; no reliable D call. With 0 bases removed from V and 1 base from J, the gap between germline ends came to 10 bases. Looked up from germline, CDR1 is SGHTA and CDR2 is FQGNSA. The CDR3 consists of 16 residues. The CDR3 spells CASSLAPGGSGNTIYF. CDR3 in DNA: TGTGCCAGCAGCTTAGCCCCAGGCGGGTCTGGAAACACCATATATTTT.

V usage is TRBV6-6 and J usage is TRBJ2-7; 12 nucleotides align to TRBD2. The CDR3 is 16 amino acids. V lost 5 bases and J lost 6; bases outside the gene matches: 11. Germline V lookup: CDR1 MNHNY, CDR2 SVGAGI (reference sequence). CDR3 nucleotide sequence: TGTGCCAGCAGTCCCCCCGGACTAGCGGGAATTGCCGAGCAGTACTTC. This gives the protein CASSPPGLAGIAEQYF.

The rearrangement links TRBV29-1 to TRBJ2-7, with D possibly matching TRBD1 (5 bases). V gave up 3 bases and J gave up 4 bases, with 7 bases separating them. This CDR3 has 11 amino acids. Germline V gene lookup returns CDR1 SQVTM and CDR2 ANQGSEA. The CDR3 region is CSVDTGYEQYF. CDR3 coding DNA: TGCAGCGTTGATACAGGATACGAGCAGTACTTC.

This clone appeared a single time. The chain carries TRBV3-1 (or the pseudogene TRBV3-2) and TRBJ1-6; 9 positions agree with TRBD1. Germline assignment: CDR1 LGHDT and CDR2 YNNKEL (reference sequence). With V trimmed by 4 bases and J by 10 bases, 5 bases remained unmatched. The CDR3 sequence is 14 residues long. CDR3 amino acids: CASSLTGGRSPLHF. CDR3 coding DNA: TGTGCCAGCAGCCTGACAGGGGGGCGGTCACCCCTCCACTTT.

Only a few counts were recorded for this clone. V gene TRBV21-1 combines with J gene TRBJ2-3; TRBD1 is taken as the D call from the table, unchecked against the DNA. TRBV21-1 is a listed pseudogene. The CDR3 length is 17 residues. CDR3 region: CASARDRRKSSTDTQYF. The CDR3 DNA follows: TGTGCCAGCGCCAGGGACAGGAGAAAGTCTAGCACAGATACGCAGTATTTT.

The rearrangement uses TRBV7-8 and TRBJ1-5; D is perhaps TRBD1 (5 bases). The CDR3 sequence is 17 residues long. Between the trimmed V and J ends, which lost 2 bases and 1 base, there was a span of 15 bases. Germline V gene sequence: CDR1 SGHVS, CDR2 FQNEAQ. For the CDR3, the DNA is TGTGCCAGCAGCTTAACGGCGCCAGGGCAGAGCAATCAGCCCCAGCATTTT. Its protein product is CASSLTAPGQSNQPQHF.

The chain combines TRBV29-1 with TRBJ1-2; 9 bases agree with TRBD1. The V segment lost 6 bases and the J segment 2 bases; nucleotides outside the gene matches: 4. The CDR3 is 13 amino acids. Germline CDR1 is SQVTM and CDR2 is ANQGSEA. DNA of the CDR3: TGCAGCGTCGGACAGGGGATGAACTATGGCTACACCTTC. Translating gives CSVGQGMNYGYTF.

This chain uses TRBV2 with TRBJ2-7; 7 nucleotides line up with TRBD2. Germline V gene lookup returns CDR1 SNHLY and CDR2 FYNNEI. V dropped 7 bases and J dropped 3; count of bases not matched to a gene: 3. There are 12 residues in the CDR3. The CDR3: CASNGDYYEQYF. In nucleotides, the CDR3 is TGTGCCAGCAATGGGGACTACTACGAGCAGTACTTC.

This clone was observed a single time. The chain carries TRBV4-3 and TRBJ2-7; maybe TRBD2 (6 bases). This CDR3 has 14 residues. Germline V gene data show CDR1 as LGHNA and CDR2 as YSLEER. The V gene lost 0 bases and the J gene lost 3 bases, with 9 bases spanning the gap. The CDR3 DNA reads as TGCGCCAGCAGCCAAGAGCGGGGAGTCTACGAGCAGTACTTC. This sequence encodes CASSQERGVYEQYF.

This CDR3 is CASSLSSYEQYF. The CDR3 coding sequence is TGCGCCAGCAGCCTTAGCTCCTACGAGCAGTACTTC. The chain links TRBV5-1 to TRBJ2-7, with D unclear. The germline V gene has CDR1 SGHRS and CDR2 YFSETQ. CDR3 length equals 12 residues. The V end lost 4 bases, the J end lost 0 bases, and 5 bases lay between the germline ends.

The chain is built from TRBV7-9 and TRBJ1-2, with TRBD1 matching 11 bases. Germline V CDR1 and CDR2: SEHNR, FQNEAQ (reference sequence). Germline trimming cut 5 bases from V and 7 bases from J; bases unmatched to any gene: 3. The CDR3 contains 13 residues. CDR3 region: CASSHGTGGGYTF. The CDR3, as DNA: TGTGCCAGCAGCCACGGGACAGGGGGTGGCTACACCTTC.